This passage covers 10 T cell receptor beta chains from one sample sequenced in a study of OX40 agonist ivuxolimab in advanced cancers. TCRdb keeps only in-frame clones here, not all; method: immunoSEQ multiplex PCR. The repertoire consists of about 58,000 clones, with 82% occurring once and the leading ten covering more than 1.1%. The sequencing here drew on CD4+ or CD8+ T cells sorted from blood, taken in a trial of the OX40 agonist ivuxolimab. The receptors were gathered from an adult with an advanced solid tumor such as melanoma, head and neck, liver or kidney cancer.

This clone was seen a handful of times. The chain has TRBV25-1 and TRBJ2-3; 8 positions match TRBD1. The CDR3 extends over 18 amino acids. Germline trimming cut 1 base from V and 3 bases from J; bases unmatched to any gene: 12. The V gene's germline CDR1 is MGHDK and CDR2 SYGVNS. DNA for the CDR3: TGTGCCAGCAGTGAATTCGAGGAGGGACAGGCTGGAACAGATACGCAGTATTTT. This encodes CASSEFEEGQAGTDTQYF.

The chain combines TRBV6-5 with TRBJ2-2; 8 nucleotides line up with TRBD2. The CDR3 is 16 residues long. Germline V gene sequence: CDR1 MNHEY, CDR2 SVGAGI. Trimming cost V 4 bases and J 3 bases; bases outside gene matches: 7. The CDR3: CASSSPRTSHTGELFF. CDR3 nucleotide sequence: TGTGCCAGCAGTTCTCCTCGGACTAGCCACACCGGGGAGCTGTTTTTT.

V usage is TRBV6-4 and J usage is TRBJ2-2; no definite D call. This CDR3 region has 20 residues. Germline loops: CDR1 MRHNA, CDR2 SNTAGT. The V and J ends lost 0 bases and 1 base respectively, with 21 bases between them. For the CDR3, the DNA is TGTGCCAGCAGTGACTCGCAGACGAAGGGAAGTGTAGTGAACACCGGGGAGCTGTTTTTT. Its protein product is CASSDSQTKGSVVNTGELFF.

The chain uses TRBV5-1 and TRBJ1-1, with D unresolved. This CDR3 has 15 residues. Trimming left V 6 bases short and J 0 bases short, with 15 bases between. CDR1 and CDR2 from the germline V gene are SGHRS and YFSETQ. The CDR3 nucleotides read TGCGCCAGCACCCCGGAGGGCAGCATGAACACTGAAGCTTTCTTT. Amino acids: CASTPEGSMNTEAFF. Full variable domain (rest looked up from reference TRBV5-1 and TRBJ1-1): KAGVTQTPRYLIKTRGQQVTLSCSPISGHRSVSWYQQTPGQGLQFLFEYFSETQRNKGNFPGRFSGRQFSNSRSEMNVSTLELGDSALYLCASTPEGSMNTEAFFGQGTRLTVV.

V gene TRBV4-2 combines with J gene TRBJ2-3, with 7 bases identical to TRBD2. Per the germline V gene, CDR1 is LGHNA and CDR2 is YNFKEQ. The CDR3 runs to 14 residues. Losses at the gene ends were 3 bases for V and 3 bases for J; bases not matched to a gene: 3. The CDR3 spells CASSQMRETDTQYF. CDR3 in DNA: TGTGCCAGCAGCCAGATGCGGGAGACAGATACGCAGTATTTT.

This rearrangement joins TRBV15 to TRBJ1-1, with no clear D. The CDR3 runs to 14 residues. Deletions cut 0 bases from V and 1 base from J, with 6 bases between. Per germline, CDR1 LNHNV and CDR2 YYDKDF (reference sequence). CDR3 coding DNA: TGTGCCACCAGCAGAGATTTGTGGAACACTGAAGCTTTCTTT. Protein sequence: CATSRDLWNTEAFF.

V gene TRBV4-3 combines with J gene TRBJ1-1; D may be TRBD1 (6 bases). The CDR3 covers 13 residues. V gave up 1 base and J gave up 11 bases, with 14 bases separating them. CDR1 is LGHNA and CDR2 is YSLEER in the germline V gene. CDR3 amino acids: CASSQGGGYTAFF. CDR3 DNA sequence: TGCGCCAGCAGCCAAGGAGGGGGGTATACGGCTTTCTTT.

The count of this clone is one. The chain links TRBV7-2 to TRBJ2-5; tentatively, D is TRBD2 (6 bases). V lost 1 base and J lost 7, with 13 bases in between. Germline CDR1 and CDR2: SGHTA and FQGNSA. The CDR3 totals 14 residues. The CDR3 DNA reads TGTGCCAGCAGCTTAGGGAGGGGCCCCGGGACCCAGTACTTC. This sequence encodes CASSLGRGPGTQYF.

V is TRBV9 and J is TRBJ2-6; no clear D gene. CDR3 size: 18 residues. V lost 0 bases to trimming and J lost 0 bases, with 13 bases between them. Germline V CDR1 and CDR2: SGDLS, YYNGEE. The DNA of the CDR3 is TGTGCCAGCAGCGTAGTGGGCAGAGGCAGCTCTGGGGCCAACGTCCTGACTTTC. Amino acid sequence: CASSVVGRGSSGANVLTF. Full variable domain (remainder filled in from reference TRBV9 and TRBJ2-6): DSGVTQTPKHLITATGQRVTLRCSPRSGDLSVYWYQQSLDQGLQFLIQYYNGEERAKGNILERFSAQQFPDLHSELNLSSLELGDSALYFCASSVVGRGSSGANVLTFGAGSRLTVL.

This chain connects TRBV19 to TRBJ1-1, with TRBD1 matching 7 bases. Germline V gene data show CDR1 as LNHDA and CDR2 as SQIVND (reference sequence). The CDR3 is 18 residues long. V lost 3 bases to trimming and J lost 0 bases; unmatched junction nucleotides: 13. The CDR3 reads CASSMRLPTGIMNTEAFF. CDR3 in DNA: TGTGCCAGTAGTATGAGGTTGCCGACAGGGATCATGAACACTGAAGCTTTCTTT.